The 32 T cell receptor beta chains listed next were all sequenced from one sample in a study of blood T cells in healthy people across ages. Next came a second PCR, run for about 6 to 12 cycles, which used a sample-barcoded 5' primer along with a J-beta primer mix. TCRdb re-derived calls from the 5' RACE reads in MiXCR, one entry per CDR3 protein. In the table there are 600,000 to 900,000 distinct CDR3 sequences, roughly 24% of which are singletons. This same sample was also taken into another study, of T cells of mothers and their children.

Sequenced material: blood. The receptors derive from a boy aged 5 to 17 in good health.

The rearrangement uses TRBV28 and TRBJ2-5; 10 bases match TRBD1. The DNA matches TRBJ2-1 better at its end, which makes the J call doubtful. CDR3 length equals 15 residues. CDR1 and CDR2 from the germline V gene are MDHEN and SYDVKM. The CDR3 is CASTDLDRGNNEQFF. The CDR3 DNA reads as TGTGCCAGCACCGACCTGGACAGGGGGAACAATGAGCAGTTCTTC.

This clonotype was detected a few times. The rearrangement uses TRBV30 and TRBJ2-7; TRBD1 might be the D (8 bases). The CDR3 sequence is 14 residues long. Germline loops: CDR1 GTSNPN, CDR2 SVGIG (reference sequence). V was trimmed by 4 bases and J by 4 bases, leaving 17 bases between them. CDR3 in amino acids: CAWTFTGGGYEQYF. In DNA, the CDR3 is TGTGCCTGGACCTTTACAGGGGGGGGTTACGAGCAGTACTTC.

This clonotype has just a few counts. The V and J genes are TRBV5-1 and TRBJ2-5; weak D call: TRBD2 (6 bases). CDR3 length: 15 residues. V lost 3 bases and J 2 bases, leaving 14 bases between the germline ends. CDR1 SGHRS and CDR2 YFSETQ come from the germline V gene. The CDR3 loop is CASSWWDLTQETQYF. The CDR3 DNA sequence: TGCGCCAGCAGCTGGTGGGACTTGACTCAAGAGACCCAGTACTTC. The full variable domain, its missing parts supplied by reference TRBV5-1 and TRBJ2-5, is KAGVTQTPRYLIKTRGQQVTLSCSPISGHRSVSWYQQTPGQGLQFLFEYFSETQRNKGNFPGRFSGRQFSNSRSEMNVSTLELGDSALYLCASSWWDLTQETQYFGPGTRLLVL.

The chain has TRBV7-2 and TRBJ1-5; D remains ambiguous. The CDR3 consists of 12 residues. CDR1 SGHTA and CDR2 FQGNSA come from the germline V gene. V was trimmed by 2 bases and J by 6 bases, leaving 5 bases between them. The CDR3 sequence: CASSLMGQPQHF. CDR3 sequence (DNA): TGTGCCAGCAGCTTAATGGGTCAGCCCCAGCATTTT.

This clonotype was picked up a small number of times. V usage is TRBV11-2 and J usage is TRBJ2-1; tentatively, D is TRBD2 (6 bases). The germline gives CDR1 SGHAT, CDR2 FQNNGV. V dropped 3 bases and J dropped 8 bases, with 17 bases sitting between them. The CDR3 totals 15 residues. The CDR3: CASSFGAGRADEQFF. Written as DNA, the CDR3 is TGTGCCAGCAGCTTTGGGGCGGGACGGGCGGATGAGCAGTTCTTC.

The CDR3 nucleotides read TGCGCCAGCAGCCCACCTAGAGACAGGGGGATTTCGTTTGCAACGCCTTTTGATTATGGCTACACCTTC. Its translation: CASSPPRDRGISFATPFDYGYTF. The chain couples TRBV5-1 to TRBJ1-2; 9 bases are a match to TRBD1. CDR3 length: 23 residues. V shed 4 bases, J shed 5 bases, and the junction held 33 bases outside the gene matches. Looked up from germline, CDR1 is SGHRS and CDR2 is YFSETQ.

The chain joins TRBV6-6 to TRBJ1-2; no clear D gene. The CDR3 covers 14 residues. Germline values: CDR1 MNHNY, CDR2 SVGAGI (reference sequence). Deletions cut 0 bases from V and 7 bases from J, with 12 bases between. The CDR3 region is CASSYSNAPSGYTF. The CDR3 coding sequence is TGTGCCAGCAGTTACTCTAACGCCCCGAGTGGCTACACCTTC.

Many counts were recorded for this clonotype. This chain connects TRBV5-1 to TRBJ1-1; 7 nucleotides align to TRBD1. V lost 1 base, J lost 1 base, and 1 base stayed unmatched. The CDR3 is 14 amino acids. Germline lookup yields CDR1 SGHRS and CDR2 YFSETQ. Written as DNA, the CDR3 is TGCGCCAGCAGCTTGTACAGGGGGAACACTGAAGCTTTCTTT. Encoded protein: CASSLYRGNTEAFF.

This chain connects TRBV5-1 to TRBJ2-3; D may be TRBD1 (5 bases). The CDR3 runs to 13 residues. V was clipped by 0 bases and J by 6 bases, with 8 bases between them. Germline V gives CDR1 SGHRS, CDR2 YFSETQ. The chain's CDR3 is CASSLGGMDTQYF. The DNA for the CDR3 is TGCGCCAGCAGCTTGGGGGGCATGGATACGCAGTATTTT.

The rearrangement links TRBV5-5 to TRBJ2-4, with D possibly being TRBD1 (5 bases). Trimming removed 0 bases from V and 7 bases from J, with 5 bases in between. The CDR3 runs to 12 residues. Per germline, CDR1 SGHKS and CDR2 YYEKEE (reference sequence). The CDR3 reads CASSLGQNIQYF. Here the CDR3 DNA reads TGTGCCAGCAGCTTGGGACAGAACATTCAGTACTTC.

A few counts support this clonotype. V usage is TRBV6-6 and J usage is TRBJ2-7; 7 bases align to TRBD1. V trimming: 5 bases; J trimming: 9 bases; junction bases outside the gene matches: 10. CDR1 is MNHNY and CDR2 is SVGAGI in the germline V gene (reference sequence). This CDR3 has 13 amino acids. The CDR3 loop is CASSPRDSRGQYF. As DNA, the CDR3 is TGTGCCAGCAGTCCAAGGGACAGTCGGGGGCAGTACTTC.

This clonotype was observed a single time. The chain employs TRBV20-1 and TRBJ1-2; 8 bases fit TRBD1. This CDR3 has 13 amino acids. V trimming: 6 bases; J trimming: 8 bases; junction bases outside the gene matches: 11. Germline V gene lookup returns CDR1 DFQATT and CDR2 SNEGSKA (reference sequence). CDR3: CSATAGQVGGYTF. Written as DNA, the CDR3 is TGCAGTGCCACGGCGGGACAGGTTGGGGGCTACACCTTC.

This clonotype was seen more than once but under ten times. This CDR3 reads CASSRVGAGANVLTF. The CDR3, as DNA: TGCGCCAGCAGCAGGGTCGGTGCTGGGGCCAACGTCCTGACTTTC. The chain joins TRBV5-1 to TRBJ2-6; D is ambiguous. Germline values: CDR1 SGHRS, CDR2 YFSETQ. The CDR3 sequence is 15 residues long. Trimming left V 4 bases short and J 2 bases short, with 10 bases between.

V usage is TRBV9 and J usage is TRBJ2-1, with D hard to call. The CDR3 extends over 12 amino acids. The V end was cut by 1 base, the J end by 9 bases, with 8 bases between. Germline V gives CDR1 SGDLS, CDR2 YYNGEE. CDR3 sequence (DNA): TGTGCCAGCAGCGTAATGGGTGGTGAGCAGTTCTTC. It translates to CASSVMGGEQFF.

This clonotype came up a few times. This sequence joins TRBV5-1 and TRBJ2-2; no reliable D call. The CDR3 has 15 residues. V was cut by 4 bases and J by 0 bases, with 10 bases left in between. Germline lookup yields CDR1 SGHRS and CDR2 YFSETQ. The CDR3 region is CASSLEPSNTGELFF. CDR3 nucleotides: TGCGCCAGCAGCCTGGAACCATCGAACACCGGGGAGCTGTTTTTT. Looking up the rest from reference TRBV5-1 and TRBJ2-2 gives the full variable domain: KAGVTQTPRYLIKTRGQQVTLSCSPISGHRSVSWYQQTPGQGLQFLFEYFSETQRNKGNFPGRFSGRQFSNSRSEMNVSTLELGDSALYLCASSLEPSNTGELFFGEGSRLTVL.

The genes are TRBV12-5 and TRBJ2-1, with D possibly being TRBD2 (6 bases). This CDR3 contains 16 residues. CDR1 is LGHNT, CDR2 FRNRAP, per germline. V was cut by 0 bases and J by 0 bases, with 9 bases left in between. The CDR3 DNA reads TGTGCTAGTGGTTTGGTTCTGGGGGGCTCCTACAATGAGCAGTTCTTC. It specifies CASGLVLGGSYNEQFF.

A few counts support this clonotype. V and J are TRBV5-1 and TRBJ1-6; D gene unclear. This CDR3 is built from 14 residues. The V gene's germline CDR1 is SGHRS and CDR2 YFSETQ. Trimming shortened V by 5 bases and J by 5 bases, and 11 bases separated the two germline ends. The chain's CDR3 is CASRWTADNSPLHF. The CDR3 DNA reads TGCGCCAGCAGATGGACGGCTGATAATTCACCCCTCCACTTT.

This chain uses TRBV27 with TRBJ2-5; 12 bases line up with TRBD2. V trimming: 3 bases; J trimming: 4 bases; junction bases outside the gene matches: 3. Germline V gene sequence: CDR1 MNHEY, CDR2 SMNVEV (reference sequence). This CDR3 contains 15 residues. The DNA of the CDR3 is TGTGCCAGCAGTTTCCTAGCGGGGGGGTTAGAGACCCAGTACTTC. Translating gives CASSFLAGGLETQYF.

The gene calls are TRBV20-1 and TRBJ2-5; 11 nucleotides align to TRBD2. Germline V gene sequence: CDR1 DFQATT, CDR2 SNEGSKA (reference sequence). The CDR3 loop spans 14 amino acids. V was clipped by 5 bases and J by 7 bases; unmatched bases: 9. The CDR3 DNA is TGCAGTGCTCCTAGCGGGGGGCTTTCCGGGACCCAGTACTTC. Translated: CSAPSGGLSGTQYF.

The chain combines TRBV9 with TRBJ1-2; the D gene is possibly TRBD1 (5 bases). Per germline, CDR1 SGDLS and CDR2 YYNGEE. V lost 3 bases and J 4 bases, leaving 10 bases between the germline ends. The CDR3 consists of 13 residues. As DNA, the CDR3 is TGTGCCAGCAGCGAGGACACCACCTATGGCTACACCTTC. This translates into CASSEDTTYGYTF.

The sample holds a few counts of this clonotype. V and J are TRBV6-2 or TRBV6-3 and TRBJ2-5, with D tentatively TRBD2 (7 bases). Germline-derived CDR1 and CDR2 are MNHEY and SVGEGT. The CDR3 extends over 16 amino acids. Trimming took off 8 bases at V and 0 bases at J, with 19 bases between the two ends. CDR3 in DNA: TGTGCCAGCTCTCAAGGGAGGGGGATGTACCAAGAGACCCAGTACTTC. It translates to CASSQGRGMYQETQYF.

Many counts were recorded for this clonotype. This chain connects TRBV6-2 or TRBV6-3 to TRBJ2-5, with no clear D. In germline, CDR1 is MNHEY, CDR2 SVGEGT. The CDR3 runs to 15 residues. The ends were cut back, 0 bases at V and 2 bases at J, with 10 bases in the middle. The CDR3 nucleotides read TGTGCCAGCAGTTACTCCATTGACAAGCAAGAGACCCAGTACTTC. Translating gives CASSYSIDKQETQYF.

This clonotype was detected only a few times. The chain couples TRBV5-1 to TRBJ2-5; perhaps TRBD1 as D (6 bases). The J call may be in error: the DNA end matches TRBJ2-1 better. The CDR3 has 14 residues. The V gene's germline CDR1 is SGHRS and CDR2 YFSETQ. The CDR3 loop is CASSSPRGYNEQFF. As DNA, the CDR3 is TGCGCCAGCAGCTCCCCCAGGGGATACAATGAGCAGTTCTTC.

CDR3: CAISEMEDTEAFF. The CDR3 bases are TGTGCCATCAGTGAAATGGAGGACACTGAAGCTTTCTTT. The chain combines TRBV10-3 with TRBJ1-1, with D unclear. Deletions cut 3 bases from V and 3 bases from J, with 8 bases between. Germline CDR1 and CDR2: ENHRY and SYGVKD. The CDR3 is 13 amino acids.

The chain couples TRBV24-1 to TRBJ1-2; D not resolved. Germline assignment: CDR1 KGHDR and CDR2 SFDVKD. Trimming removed 5 bases from V and 3 bases from J, with 9 bases in between. This CDR3 has 13 residues. The CDR3 spells CATSGQDDYGYTF. The CDR3 bases are TGTGCCACCAGTGGGCAGGACGACTATGGCTACACCTTC.

This clonotype turned up a few times. This chain links TRBV12-3 or TRBV12-4 with TRBJ2-7; 8 bases match TRBD1. The V and J ends lost 6 bases and 2 bases, in that order; junction bases with no gene match: 6. This CDR3 has 14 residues. As DNA, the CDR3 is TGTGCCAGCAGATCCGGGACAGGTCCCTACGAGCAGTACTTC. Translated: CASRSGTGPYEQYF.

A few counts support this clonotype. The gene calls are TRBV15 and TRBJ2-7, with D perhaps matching TRBD1 or TRBD2 (6 bases each). This CDR3 has 15 amino acids. V lost 0 bases, J lost 4 bases, and 13 bases lay in between. Germline loops: CDR1 LNHNV, CDR2 YYDKDF (reference sequence). Here the CDR3 reads CATSRDPGAGYEQYF. The CDR3 DNA sequence: TGTGCCACCAGCAGAGATCCGGGGGCCGGATACGAGCAGTACTTC.

V is TRBV20-1 and J is TRBJ2-5; 11 bases are shared with TRBD2. Trimming removed 0 bases from V and 5 bases from J; junction bases left unmatched: 8. Germline V gene data show CDR1 as DFQATT and CDR2 as SNEGSKA (reference sequence). The CDR3 is made up of 16 amino acids. The CDR3 reads CSARDTSGGRPETQYF. Written as DNA, the CDR3 is TGCAGTGCTAGAGATACTAGCGGGGGCCGTCCGGAGACCCAGTACTTC.

The chain employs TRBV6-5 and TRBJ2-5; 9 bases agree with TRBD1. The J call could be wrong; TRBJ2-7 is a better fit for the DNA end. This CDR3 is 15 amino acids long. Germline CDR1 MNHEY, CDR2 SVGAGI. The CDR3 reads CASSRGSTGGYEQYF. CDR3 DNA sequence: TGTGCCAGCAGTAGGGGATCGACAGGGGGCTACGAGCAGTACTTC.

The rearrangement joins TRBV7-9 to TRBJ2-1; the D call may be TRBD1 or TRBD2 (5 bases each). The CDR3 covers 15 residues. Trimming cost V 5 bases and J 6 bases, with 17 bases left between them. Germline V CDR1 and CDR2: SEHNR, FQNEAQ (reference sequence). The CDR3 is CASSPPIRERNEQFF. The CDR3, as DNA: TGTGCCAGCAGCCCTCCCATCAGGGAGCGCAATGAGCAGTTCTTC.

The chain combines TRBV20-1 with TRBJ2-3; 7 bases are shared with TRBD2. Trimming cost V 2 bases and J 5 bases; bases outside gene matches: 4. CDR3 length: 13 amino acids. Germline V gives CDR1 DFQATT, CDR2 SNEGSKA (reference sequence). CDR3 in DNA: TGCAGTGCTAGACAGTTAGCGGGAGATACGCAGTATTTT. It yields the protein CSARQLAGDTQYF.

The table lists this clonotype with a few counts. The gene calls are TRBV7-3 and TRBJ2-7; D is tentatively TRBD1 or TRBD2 (5 bases each). The CDR3 extends over 14 amino acids. CDR1 is SGHTA and CDR2 is FQGTGA in the germline V gene. Between the trimmed V and J ends, which lost 5 bases and 1 base, there was a span of 12 bases. The CDR3 DNA sequence: TGTGCCAGCAGCCAAAGGGACGGTTCCTACGAGCAGTACTTC. This translates into CASSQRDGSYEQYF.